One and the same sample provided the 9 T cell receptor beta chains below, sequenced in a study of beta chain features in type 1 diabetes (dated by TCRdb to between 2017 and 2018). Results and caveats for the whole study, not just this receptor: In all four CD4+ subsets, TCRB CDR3 length was moderately but significantly shorter in type 1 diabetes patients.

The library was obtained by the immunoSEQ multiplex PCR assay. The High Capacity cDNA Reverse Transcription Kit was used to reverse transcribe all of the isolated RNA, meaning that expressed TCRB transcripts were what got sequenced. Sourced from immuneACCESS, this table was stored by TCRdb with only in-frame sequences that have V and J called. A share of the clones is absent; for the studies checked, an unresolved V gene accounts for under half, and the remainder has no known explanation. The sample table contains some 350,000 clones; only one count was recorded for around an eighth of them. The ten biggest clones cover 0.015% of the sample. Their antigen targets remain unknown. Sequenced sample: naive CD4+ T cells from blood. The meaning of the sample's cell subset or site label: true naive CD4+ T cells. The receptors were sampled from a woman aged 18 to 35 with type 1 diabetes.

This chain links TRBV10-1 with TRBJ2-7; D might be TRBD2 (5 bases). Germline CDR1 and CDR2: WNHNN and SYGVQD (reference sequence). The CDR3 is made up of 13 amino acids. V lost 1 base and J lost 6, with 10 bases in between. CDR3 residues: CASSEWVAGEQYF. The CDR3 DNA reads as TGCGCCAGCAGTGAGTGGGTCGCGGGCGAGCAGTACTTC.

This clone has only a few counts. The chain recombines TRBV2 with TRBJ2-1; 11 nucleotides line up with TRBD2. V lost 2 bases and J lost 4; bases outside the gene matches: 4. Per germline, CDR1 SNHLY and CDR2 FYNNEI. This CDR3 region has 16 residues. The CDR3 is CASSELAGGPYNEQFF. The CDR3 nucleotides read TGTGCCAGCAGTGAATTAGCGGGAGGGCCTTACAATGAGCAGTTCTTC. Full variable domain (outside the CDR3, taken from reference TRBV2 and TRBJ2-1): EPEVTQTPSHQVTQMGQEVILRCVPISNHLYFYWYRQILGQKVEFLVSFYNNEISEKSEIFDDQFSVERPDGSNFTLKIRSTKLEDSAMYFCASSELAGGPYNEQFFGPGTRLTVL.

This chain uses TRBV28 with TRBJ2-7; TRBD1 might be the D (6 bases). Germline loops: CDR1 MDHEN, CDR2 SYDVKM. The CDR3 sequence is 13 residues long. V gave up 6 bases and J gave up 6 bases, with 15 bases separating them. The CDR3 DNA reads TGTGCCAGCAGATACAGACAGGCGCGCGAGCAGTACTTC. Protein sequence: CASRYRQAREQYF.

This clone has a handful of counts. The V gene is TRBV27, the J gene TRBJ2-7; D remains ambiguous. Looked up from germline, CDR1 is MNHEY and CDR2 is SMNVEV (reference sequence). This CDR3 has 11 residues. Trimming removed 5 bases at V and 6 bases at J, with 8 bases between. The CDR3 sequence: CASSMASEQYF. CDR3 nucleotide sequence: TGTGCCAGCAGTATGGCCAGCGAGCAGTACTTC.

There are a few counts of this clone. CDR3 bases: TGTGCCAGCAGCCTTGGACAGGGCACTCAGCCCCAGCATTTT. Translation: CASSLGQGTQPQHF. V is TRBV14 and J is TRBJ1-5; TRBD1 matches 8 bases. The germline CDR1 and CDR2 sequences are SGHDN and FVKESK. Trimming at V came to 4 bases and at J to 6 bases, leaving 5 bases not matched to a gene. This CDR3 comprises 14 residues.

There are a few counts of this clone. The chain links TRBV2 to TRBJ2-4; TRBD2 is a possible D gene (5 bases). CDR1 and CDR2 (germline): SNHLY, FYNNEI. The V gene lost 4 bases and the J gene lost 9 bases, with 10 bases spanning the gap. The CDR3 has 12 residues. In DNA, the CDR3 is TGTGCCAGCAGTGCCACCGCGGGCATTCAGTACTTC. This codes for CASSATAGIQYF.

The CDR3 protein is CAIRRQLSSYEQYF. The CDR3, as DNA: TGTGCCATCAGGCGACAGTTGAGCTCCTACGAGCAGTACTTC. The J gene is TRBJ2-7, the V gene TRBV10-3, with a tentative D call TRBD1 (5 bases). This CDR3 has 14 residues. The V end was cut by 6 bases, the J end by 0 bases, with 12 bases between. CDR1 and CDR2 (germline): ENHRY, SYGVKD.

Only a few counts were recorded for this clone. This chain links TRBV30 with TRBJ1-1; weak D call: TRBD1 (6 bases). The CDR3 is 14 amino acids. Germline-derived CDR1 and CDR2 are GTSNPN and SVGIG (reference sequence). Trimming took off 0 bases at V and 4 bases at J, with 12 bases between the two ends. This chain's CDR3 is CAWSVKGVITEAFF. CDR3 coding DNA: TGTGCCTGGAGTGTAAAGGGGGTGATCACTGAAGCTTTCTTT.

The chain is built from TRBV30 and TRBJ1-2, with D unclear. The germline V gene has CDR1 GTSNPN and CDR2 SVGIG (reference sequence). This CDR3 spans 12 amino acids. Deletions cut 3 bases from V and 3 bases from J, with 8 bases between. The CDR3 sequence: CAWSVWHYGYTF. Here the CDR3 DNA reads TGTGCCTGGAGCGTTTGGCACTATGGCTACACCTTC.